This T cell receptor (beta chain) came from a study of blood T cell repertoires in COVID-19 (dated by TCRdb to 2019 to 2021). Looking at the study overall: The collaborator samples originated in the United States, Italy and Spain and spanned the acute and convalescent phases of COVID-19. The material from the prospective study consisted of cDNA or gDNA derived from T cells, B-cell-depleted T cells, or PBMCs. Deeply sampled blood TCRbeta repertoires from subjects exposed to, actively infected with, or recovered from COVID-19 were included in the dataset. A freely available public database, intended as a resource for researchers studying the immune response to SARS-CoV-2, is where the repertoires were released. Samples came from the ongoing ImmuneRACE study (first 160 participants) plus 1,254 subjects from 6 global collaborators. A de-identified subject ID, COVID-19 status, age in years and sex were almost always included in the sample metadata. Where HLA class I and class II types were available, the types were taken from metadata supplied by the sample provider, not from assay-based typing. General study outcomes and caveats: The amount of clinical and demographic metadata varied by source and participant and was provided uncurated.

Measured from the cysteine to the phenylalanine, the CDR3 is 12 residues long. Only CDR3 DNA remains: 36 bases, in frame from the first base. CDR1 and CDR2, per the germline V gene, are MNHEY and SVGAGI. V has 8 bases trimmed and J has 4 bases trimmed; junction bases matching no gene number 5. This clone was detected a few times. Its antigen is not yet known. The input lacks base qualities; no much larger clone sits a single base away. Participants in the prospective study were aged about 18 to 90 years, lived in 20 to 30 United States geographic areas, and enrolled through a virtual design. To assign participants to cohorts, the prospective study relied on clinical history that participants themselves reported in a screening survey and a study questionnaire. ImmuneRACE Cohort 3 recovered participants were defined by two consecutive negative NP/OP PCR tests, healthcare professional clearance, or symptom resolution. Mobile phlebotomists in the prospective study collected whole blood, serum and a nasopharyngeal or oropharyngeal swab from every participant. Prospective study participants could optionally give additional blood draws and questionnaires over a 2-month period. Before DNA extraction, prospective study blood samples were shipped either frozen or at room temperature.

TCRbeta CDR3 regions were amplified from genomic DNA by means of the immunoSEQ Assay, a bias-controlled multiplex PCR. Concerning the study's data processing: Within the assay, amplification of reference gene primers was used to estimate how many nucleated cells each sample contained. To quantify the absolute abundance of each unique TCRbeta CDR3 rearrangement, sequence reads were collapsed and filtered. For each sample, productive Simpson clonality was calculated as the square root of Simpson's diversity index over productive rearrangements. What TCRdb holds here is the immuneACCESS table cut down to in-frame rearrangements. Part of the clones is not present; checked against another copy, under half of the missing clones reflect an unresolved V gene, and the others are unexplained. V and J calls and clone size are given by that table; D and trimming were obtained from the DNA. This sample has roughly 330,000 clones in its table, and 87% of those were observed once. The leading ten clones occupy approximately 5% of the sample.

The TCR originated in a young woman who had recovered from COVID-19. The chain couples TRBV6-5 to TRBJ2-7, with 7 middle bases fitting TRBD2. Sequenced input: PBMCs or T cells enriched from blood (not recorded which). CDR3 reads: CASEAGLYEQYF. Here is the DNA: TGTGCCAGCGAAGCGGGGCTATACGAGCAGTACTTC.